Each of the 9 T cell receptor beta chains below was sequenced from the same sample in a study of blood T cells in healthy people across ages. Together with a sample-barcoded 5' primer, a J-beta primer mix was included in a second PCR lasting about 6 to 12 cycles. MiXCR, applied by TCRdb to the 5' RACE reads, yields one record per CDR3 protein. The sample has some 1.7 million distinct CDR3 sequences; about 28% are singletons. The specimen sequenced was blood. The origin of the receptors is a woman aged 30 to 39 in good health.

The rearrangement links TRBV6-2 or TRBV6-3 to TRBJ2-2; TRBD1 is a possible D gene (6 bases). This CDR3 comprises 16 residues. Trimming removed 8 bases from V and 5 bases from J, with 21 bases in between. Germline values: CDR1 MNHEY, CDR2 SVGEGT. DNA for the CDR3: TGTGCCAGCTCACACAACCCGGGACACCAAACCGGGGAGCTGTTTTTT. It translates to CASSHNPGHQTGELFF.

Details on this clonotype: Relative to the germline gene, one junction end is altered; a read error may explain this. The chain uses TRBV20-1 and TRBJ2-7; no clear D. CDR1 DFQATT and CDR2 SNEGSKA come from the germline V gene (reference sequence). The CDR3 has 12 amino acids. The CDR3 sequence is CSARDDSYGQYF. As DNA, the CDR3 is TGCAGTGCTAGGGACGACTCCTACGGGCAGTACTTC.

The rearrangement links TRBV6-1 to TRBJ2-3; D is perhaps TRBD1 (5 bases). The CDR3 runs to 17 residues. The V and J ends lost 4 bases and 5 bases respectively, with 22 bases between them. The germline CDR1 and CDR2 sequences are MNHNS and SASEGT. CDR3 DNA: TGTGCCAGCAGTGTAATGCCCCAGGGAAATCGTAGAGATACGCAGTATTTT. This sequence encodes CASSVMPQGNRRDTQYF.

This clonotype was counted between two and nine times. In DNA form, the CDR3 reads TGTGCCAGCAGTGGGGGGTTGTTAGCGGGGGTGAATGAGCAGTTCTTC. Protein product: CASSGGLLAGVNEQFF. The chain combines TRBV2 with TRBJ2-1; TRBD2 aligns across 9 bases. This CDR3 spans 16 amino acids. The trim removed 4 bases at V and 7 bases at J, leaving 11 bases unmatched. CDR1 is SNHLY, CDR2 FYNNEI, per germline.

J is TRBJ2-3 and V is TRBV5-5; D remains ambiguous. Trimming stripped 2 bases from V and 4 bases from J, with 14 bases between. Per the germline V gene, CDR1 is SGHKS and CDR2 is YYEKEE (reference sequence). This CDR3 has 15 residues. The CDR3 region has the DNA TGTGCCAGCAGCTTTAGCCTTTCCACCCCAGATACGCAGTATTTT. It translates to CASSFSLSTPDTQYF. The full variable domain, its missing parts supplied by reference TRBV5-5 and TRBJ2-3, is DAGVTQSPTHLIKTRGQQVTLRCSPISGHKSVSWYQQVLGQGPQFIFQYYEKEERGRGNFPDRFSARQFPNYSSELNVNALLLGDSALYLCASSFSLSTPDTQYFGPGTRLTVL.

In its sample, this clonotype was seen a few times. J is TRBJ2-2 and V is TRBV7-9; D is possibly TRBD2 (6 bases). Trimming removed 7 bases from V and 3 bases from J, with 9 bases in between. Germline assignment: CDR1 SEHNR and CDR2 FQNEAQ (reference sequence). The CDR3 covers 13 residues. CDR3 amino acids: CASMWGDTGELFF. The CDR3 bases are TGTGCCAGCATGTGGGGGGACACCGGGGAGCTGTTTTTT.

V usage is TRBV5-1 and J usage is TRBJ2-7; 10 nucleotides align to TRBD1. J lost 3 bases, V lost 4 bases, and 7 bases had no gene match. Germline CDR1 is SGHRS and CDR2 is YFSETQ. The CDR3 has 15 amino acids. The CDR3 DNA reads as TGCGCCAGCAGCCCGGGACAGGGGATCTTCTACGAGCAGTACTTC. It is translated as CASSPGQGIFYEQYF.

A word on this clonotype: This may come from a read error, since a much larger clone is one base off. This rearrangement joins TRBV11-2 to TRBJ2-5; tentatively, D is TRBD1 (5 bases). The DNA end is more similar to TRBJ2-7, so the J call may be wrong. Germline loops: CDR1 SGHAT, CDR2 FQNNGV. The CDR3 is made up of 13 amino acids. The CDR3 here is CVSSFGDSDEQYF. CDR3 bases: TGTGTCAGCAGCTTTGGCGACAGTGACGAGCAGTACTTC.

This clonotype was observed a single time. The chain recombines TRBV12-3 or TRBV12-4 with TRBJ1-1; D unresolved. V was clipped by 8 bases and J by 4 bases, with 14 bases between them. This CDR3 has 13 amino acids. CDR3 DNA: TGTGCCAGCTCCGAGACCTGGGGCACTGAAGCTTTCTTT. This translates into CASSETWGTEAFF.